The next 25 T cell receptor beta chains were all read from a single sample in a study of tumor and adjacent non-tumor tissue in lung cancer. No cell sorting was done before RNA was extracted from the tissue. TCRbeta libraries were built with three rounds of nested PCR, modified from ARM-PCR. TCRdb re-called the multiplex PCR reads through MiXCR, storing one row per CDR3 protein. The data show more than 120,000 distinct CDR3 sequences, approximately 64% seen once. Sequenced input: lung tumor tissue. Every receptor here comes from a man in his fifties or sixties with small cell lung cancer.

This clonotype was observed a few times. The chain has TRBV15 and TRBJ2-4; a weak D match, TRBD2 (6 bases). V gave up 7 bases and J gave up 4 bases, with 11 bases separating them. Germline V lookup: CDR1 LNHNV, CDR2 YYDKDF (reference sequence). CDR3 length: 13 amino acids. The CDR3 sequence is CATKEGPKNIQYF. In DNA form, the CDR3 reads TGTGCCACCAAGGAGGGGCCGAAAAACATTCAGTACTTC.

Turning to this clonotype: This may arise from a read error, as a much more abundant clone is one base away. The chain has TRBV6-5 and TRBJ1-5; a weak D match, TRBD1 (6 bases). Germline lookup yields CDR1 MNHEY and CDR2 SVGAGI. The V and J ends lost 2 bases and 9 bases respectively, with 17 bases between them. The CDR3 runs to 15 residues. Here the CDR3 reads CASSYTSTGSVPQHF. CDR3 nucleotides: TGTGCCAGCAGTTACACGAGTACAGGGTCGGTGCCCCAGCATTTT.

This clonotype appeared many times. The rearrangement links TRBV11-2 to TRBJ2-3, with 8 positions matching TRBD1. Germline CDR1 reads SGHAT; CDR2 reads FQNNGV. This CDR3 has 16 amino acids. J lost 2 bases, V lost 5 bases, and 9 bases had no gene match. CDR3 in amino acids: CASSVGTGLNTDTQYF. DNA of the CDR3: TGTGCCAGCAGCGTAGGGACAGGCTTGAACACAGATACGCAGTATTTT.

Comment on this clonotype: Germline is not matched at one junction end, which may reflect a read error. The chain links TRBV6-1 to TRBJ2-3; 16 bases are shared with TRBD2. This CDR3 region has 16 residues. CDR1 is MNHNS and CDR2 is SASEGT in the germline V gene. In DNA form, the CDR3 reads TGTACCAGCAGTGAGGGACTAGCGGGGGGGTCACATACGCAGTATTTT. Its protein is CTSSEGLAGGSHTQYF.

A word on this clonotype: A read error may explain this, as a much larger clone is one base away. This sequence joins TRBV20-1 and TRBJ2-5, with TRBD1 identical over 8 bases. The CDR3 loop spans 15 amino acids. Germline V gene data show CDR1 as DFQATT and CDR2 as SNEGSKA (reference sequence). CDR3 in DNA: TGCAGTGATAGAGATTGGCAGGGGGCCTGGGAGACCCAGTACTTC. This sequence encodes CSDRDWQGAWETQYF.

About this clonotype: An end of the junction does not agree with germline; a read error may underlie this. V and J are TRBV20-1 and TRBJ2-5, with D perhaps matching TRBD2 (6 bases). Germline values: CDR1 DFQATT, CDR2 SNEGSKA (reference sequence). The length of the CDR3 is 12 residues. CDR3 loop: CSALTSGKTQYF. The CDR3 DNA follows: TGCAGTGCGCTGACTAGTGGAAAAACCCAGTATTTC.

There are many counts of this clonotype. The chain couples TRBV11-3 to TRBJ2-7; no definite D call. Looked up from germline, CDR1 is SGHNT and CDR2 is YENEEA. Trimming shortened V by 5 bases and J by 0 bases, and 8 bases separated the two germline ends. The CDR3 runs to 13 residues. CDR3 in amino acids: CASSDINSYEQYF. CDR3 in DNA: TGTGCCAGCAGCGATATCAACTCCTACGAGCAGTACTTC.

V usage is TRBV11-2 and J usage is TRBJ2-1, with 7 bases identical to TRBD2. CDR1 and CDR2 from the germline V gene are SGHAT and FQNNGV. The V and J ends lost 8 bases and 5 bases, in that order; junction bases with no gene match: 15. The length of the CDR3 is 16 residues. The CDR3 region is CASDHLIGTNNNEQFF. CDR3 in DNA: TGTGCCAGCGACCACCTTATAGGGACTAATAACAATGAGCAGTTCTTC.

In the case of this clonotype: One end of the junction does not line up with germline, which may come from a read error. The chain couples TRBV6-1 to TRBJ2-5; possibly TRBD2 for D (6 bases). This CDR3 region has 15 residues. The germline CDR1 and CDR2 sequences are MNHNS and SASEGT. This chain's CDR3 is CASSGAVTREEAQYF. The CDR3 coding sequence is TGTGCCAGCAGTGGAGCCGTGACTAGGGAAGAGGCCCAGTACTTC.

The chain links TRBV29-1 to TRBJ2-2; maybe TRBD1 (6 bases). The germline gives CDR1 SQVTM, CDR2 ANQGSEA. The CDR3 contains 13 residues. Trimming removed 6 bases from V and 4 bases from J, with 12 bases in between. The CDR3 DNA sequence: TGCAGCGTAAACAGGGTCCTCACCGGGGAGCTGTTTTTT. Amino acids: CSVNRVLTGELFF.

The V call is TRBV6-1, the J call TRBJ2-7; the match to TRBD2 covers 8 bases. This CDR3 comprises 13 residues. CDR1 and CDR2 (germline): MNHNS, SASEGT. The CDR3 coding sequence is TGTGCCAGTAGTGTGGCTAGCGGGTACGAGCAGTACGTC. Encoded protein: CASSVASGYEQYV.

This clonotype was counted once. The chain uses TRBV20-1 and TRBJ1-1, with D unclear. Germline V lookup: CDR1 DFQATT, CDR2 SNEGSKA (reference sequence). With 7 bases removed from V and 3 bases from J, the gap between germline ends came to 12 bases. This CDR3 contains 12 residues. The CDR3 DNA reads as TGCAGTGTTTCGACCATGGACACTGAAGCTTTCTTT. Protein product: CSVSTMDTEAFF.

This clonotype was detected ten times or more. The chain has TRBV6-2 or TRBV6-3 and TRBJ1-5; 7 positions match TRBD1. Per germline, CDR1 MNHEY and CDR2 SVGEGT. V was clipped by 0 bases and J by 4 bases; unmatched bases: 3. The CDR3 runs to 15 residues. The CDR3 DNA reads TGTGCCAGCAGTTACTCGACAGGGTGGAATCAGCCCCAGCATTTT. Translation gives CASSYSTGWNQPQHF.

Concerning this clonotype itself: The junction differs from germline at one of its ends, possibly a read error. The V call is TRBV4-2, the J call TRBJ2-2; perhaps TRBD2 as D (7 bases). This CDR3 contains 17 residues. Germline CDR1 is LGHNA and CDR2 is YNFKEQ. CDR3 protein: CVSSQEGGAKKPEELFF. CDR3 coding DNA: TGTGTCAGCAGCCAAGAAGGGGGGGCTAAAAAACCGGAGGAGCTGTTTTTT.

This clonotype came up a few times. This rearrangement joins TRBV6-6 to TRBJ1-4; TRBD1 agrees at 8 bases. V was pared by 6 bases and J by 2 bases, with 11 bases of the junction left unmatched. The CDR3 spans 17 residues. Germline values: CDR1 MNHNY, CDR2 SVGAGI (reference sequence). CDR3 sequence: CASRPAGGQSTNEKLFF. Here the CDR3 DNA reads TGTGCCAGCAGACCCGCAGGGGGCCAGTCGACTAATGAAAAACTGTTTTTT.

The chain couples TRBV6-2 or TRBV6-3 to TRBJ2-5; no definite D call. CDR3 size: 11 residues. Trimming left V 2 bases short and J 5 bases short, with 3 bases between. CDR1 is MNHEY and CDR2 is SVGEGT in the germline V gene. The CDR3 DNA sequence: TGTGCCAGCAGTTACGTGGAGACCCAGTACTTC. As protein: CASSYVETQYF.

To note about this clonotype: Since the CDR3 does not end with the conserved phenylalanine or tryptophan, this likely comes from a read error. The chain links TRBV6-1 to TRBJ1-1; possibly TRBD1 for D (6 bases). CDR3 length equals 15 residues. Per the germline V gene, CDR1 is MNHNS and CDR2 is SASEGT. This chain's CDR3 is CSSTHRGVWSTEAFS. CDR3 bases: TGTTCCAGCACCCATAGGGGGGTTTGGAGCACTGAAGCTTTCTCT.

The chain uses TRBV11-2 and TRBJ1-5, with D maybe TRBD1 (6 bases). The V end lost 5 bases, the J end lost 7 bases, and 12 bases lay between the germline ends. This CDR3 is built from 13 residues. CDR1 is SGHAT and CDR2 is FQNNGV in the germline V gene. The CDR3 here is CASSEDRNQPQHF. In DNA form, the CDR3 reads TGTGCCAGCAGCGAAGACAGGAACCAGCCCCAGCATTTT.

As concerns this clonotype: One junction end disagrees with the germline gene, perhaps due to a read error. This sequence joins TRBV11-2 and TRBJ2-1; TRBD2 matches 9 bases. CDR3 length: 14 residues. CDR1 and CDR2 from the germline V gene are SGHAT and FQNNGV. CDR3 amino acids: CASMWREGSNVQFF. Here the CDR3 DNA reads TGTGCCAGCATGTGGCGGGAGGGTAGTAATGTGCAGTTCTTT.

This clonotype was counted a few times. The chain is built from TRBV10-3 and TRBJ2-7; 8 nucleotides agree with TRBD2. With V trimmed by 6 bases and J by 0 bases, 7 bases remained unmatched. Germline V gene sequence: CDR1 ENHRY, CDR2 SYGVKD. The CDR3 contains 15 residues. The CDR3 coding sequence is TGTGCCATCAGATCAGCGGGAGAAAGCTCCTACGAGCAGTACGTC. Amino acids: CAIRSAGESSYEQYV.

Concerning this clonotype: Germline is not matched at one junction end, which may reflect a read error. V is TRBV11-2 and J is TRBJ2-1; no definite D call. From germline, CDR1 is SGHAT and CDR2 FQNNGV. The CDR3 totals 12 residues. CDR3 nucleotide sequence: TGTGCTAGCAGCCGAAATCACAATGAACGGTTCTTC. Translating it yields CASSRNHNERFF.

Note on this clonotype: One end of the junction is discordant with germline, which a read error may explain. J is TRBJ2-5 and V is TRBV11-2, with D tentatively TRBD1 or TRBD2 (5 bases each). Per the germline V gene, CDR1 is SGHAT and CDR2 is FQNNGV. This CDR3 spans 15 amino acids. The CDR3 reads CVSSVPAGGAETQYF. Here the CDR3 DNA reads TGTGTCAGCAGCGTCCCAGCTGGGGGAGCAGAGACCCAGTACTTC.

The chain combines TRBV11-2 with TRBJ2-7; no clear D gene. The CDR3 has 15 residues. Per the germline V gene, CDR1 is SGHAT and CDR2 is FQNNGV. The CDR3 sequence is CSSSLASNDSYEQYF. The CDR3 DNA follows: TGTAGCAGCAGCTTAGCTTCTAACGACTCCTACGAGCAGTACTTC.

Note on this clonotype: Relative to the germline gene, one junction end is altered; a read error may explain this. The V gene is TRBV11-2, the J gene TRBJ2-7, with D possibly called TRBD1 or TRBD2 (5 bases each). CDR1 is SGHAT and CDR2 is FQNNGV in the germline V gene. The CDR3 has 14 amino acids. For the CDR3, the DNA is TGTCCCAGCAGCCTAAGTGGGGGATTGAGCGAGCAGTACTTC. Protein sequence: CPSSLSGGLSEQYF.

This clonotype was seen ten or more times. This rearrangement joins TRBV7-8 to TRBJ2-1; D gene ambiguous. This CDR3 comprises 17 residues. Germline V gene data show CDR1 as SGHVS and CDR2 as FQNEAQ. Trimming took off 5 bases at V and 1 base at J, with 18 bases between the two ends. The CDR3 DNA follows: TGTGCCAGCAGCCCCCCCCTCGTCCACGTATCCTACAATGAGCAGTTCTTC. This gives the protein CASSPPLVHVSYNEQFF.